This entry lists 9 T cell receptor beta chains sequenced from one sample in a study of blood T cell repertoires in COVID-19. The repertoire was sequenced with immunoSEQ multiplex PCR; TCRdb's copy has only in-frame clones and lacks some. The sample records 200,000 or so clones, roughly 80% being singletons. The sample was peripheral blood. The origin of the receptors is a woman aged 55-70 years with acute or convalescent COVID-19.

The V gene is TRBV29-1, the J gene TRBJ1-2, with no clear D. Germline-derived CDR1 and CDR2 are SQVTM and ANQGSEA. V was pared by 4 bases and J by 4 bases, with 7 bases between. This CDR3 has 11 amino acids. The DNA for the CDR3 is TGCAGCGTTGGAGGCATCTATGGCTACACCTTC. It specifies CSVGGIYGYTF.

CDR3 sequence (DNA): TGTGCCAGCAGTGCTACAGGGGGCGCGGGAAACTACGAGCAGTACTTC. The encoded protein is CASSATGGAGNYEQYF. The V call is TRBV6-1, the J call TRBJ2-7; 9 bases line up with TRBD1. This CDR3 has 16 residues. V was clipped by 4 bases and J by 3 bases; unmatched bases: 10. Germline V gene sequence: CDR1 MNHNS, CDR2 SASEGT.

The rearrangement links TRBV4-1 to TRBJ1-1; TRBD1 is a possible D gene (5 bases). CDR1 and CDR2 from the germline V gene are MGHRA and YSYEKL. Trimming removed 3 bases from V and 1 base from J, with 12 bases in between. The CDR3 covers 15 residues. The CDR3 spells CASSHLSGGNTEAFF. The CDR3 DNA follows: TGCGCCAGCAGCCACTTAAGCGGGGGGAACACTGAAGCTTTCTTT.

The chain combines TRBV30 with TRBJ1-1; no firm D call. Germline CDR1 is GTSNPN and CDR2 is SVGIG (reference sequence). Trimming stripped 6 bases from V and 3 bases from J, with 5 bases between. This CDR3 contains 10 residues. CDR3 DNA sequence: TGTGCCTGCCGCGACACTGAAGCTTTCTTT. Translated, it gives CACRDTEAFF.

This chain joins TRBV7-2 and TRBJ1-2; TRBD1 aligns across 9 bases. There are 15 residues in the CDR3. J lost 6 bases, V lost 0 bases, and 5 bases had no gene match. The germline CDR1 and CDR2 sequences are SGHTA and FQGNSA. CDR3: CASSLAGTGSNGYTF. The CDR3 nucleotides read TGTGCCAGCAGCTTAGCCGGGACAGGGAGTAATGGCTACACCTTC.

This clone has just one count. The rearrangement links TRBV5-5 to TRBJ2-7; weak D call: TRBD1 (7 bases). Trimming pared 5 bases from V and 0 bases from J, leaving 12 bases between. CDR1 is SGHKS, CDR2 YYEKEE, per germline (reference sequence). The CDR3 length is 14 residues. In DNA form, the CDR3 reads TGTGCCAGCAGGTCTCAGGGGGGCTCCTACGAGCAGTACTTC. It translates to CASRSQGGSYEQYF.

The gene calls are TRBV14 and TRBJ1-2; TRBD1 aligns across 7 bases. V was pared by 6 bases and J by 5 bases, with 3 bases of the junction left unmatched. The CDR3 consists of 12 residues. In germline, CDR1 is SGHDN, CDR2 FVKESK. The CDR3 protein is CASRGQSYGYTF. As DNA, the CDR3 is TGTGCCAGCAGGGGACAGAGTTATGGCTACACCTTC.

The V call is TRBV10-3, the J call TRBJ1-3; D uncertain. CDR1 and CDR2 from the germline V gene are ENHRY and SYGVKD. This CDR3 is built from 17 residues. V was pared by 4 bases and J by 0 bases, with 16 bases between. The CDR3 nucleotides are TGTGCCATCAGTGTGAAACAGTCCAGTAGCTCTGGAAACACCATATATTTT. Residues: CAISVKQSSSSGNTIYF.

The chain has TRBV7-7 and TRBJ2-5; 8 positions match TRBD2. Germline assignment: CDR1 SSHAT and CDR2 FNYEAQ (reference sequence). The CDR3 runs to 19 residues. V trimming: 2 bases; J trimming: 5 bases; junction bases outside the gene matches: 19. CDR3 nucleotides: TGTGCCAGCAGCTTACGCGGGGGGAGGTTTTCCGGTCCCCAGGAGACCCAGTACTTC. Its translation is CASSLRGGRFSGPQETQYF.